These 17 T cell receptor beta chains were all obtained from the same sample, sequenced in a study of early T cells in non-severe SARS-CoV-2 infection. Each CDR3 protein gets one entry after TCRdb re-called the 5' RACE reads with MiXCR. Here the sample spans approximately 84,000 distinct CDR3 sequences, 13% being singletons. The sample taken for sequencing was whole blood. The receptors were gathered from an adult who was a healthcare worker with PCR-confirmed SARS-CoV-2 infection or an uninfected control (not recorded which).

The chain links TRBV5-1 to TRBJ2-5, with a weak D call TRBD1 (6 bases). Per germline, CDR1 SGHRS and CDR2 YFSETQ. V was shortened by 2 bases and J by 4 bases, with 12 bases between the two germline ends. The CDR3 is 14 amino acids. CDR3 nucleotides: TGCGCCAGCAGCTTTAACACAGGGACAGAGACCCAGTACTTC. Protein product: CASSFNTGTETQYF.

The table lists this clonotype with a few counts. The rearrangement joins TRBV28 to TRBJ2-1; TRBD2 agrees at 9 bases. The germline V gene has CDR1 MDHEN and CDR2 SYDVKM. This CDR3 is built from 15 residues. V was clipped by 6 bases and J by 7 bases; unmatched bases: 10. The DNA of the CDR3 is TGTGCCAGCAGCACTCAGCGGGAGGAAGGTAATGAGCAGTTCTTC. Protein product: CASSTQREEGNEQFF.

This clonotype has a single count. This sequence joins TRBV11-2 and TRBJ2-1; 14 positions agree with TRBD2. The CDR3 spans 15 residues. Germline V gene sequence: CDR1 SGHAT, CDR2 FQNNGV. Losses at the gene ends were 6 bases for V and 9 bases for J; bases not matched to a gene: 7. CDR3 in amino acids: CASSLGTSGGSEQFF. In nucleotides, the CDR3 is TGTGCCAGCAGTCTTGGGACTAGCGGGGGCAGTGAGCAGTTCTTC.

The rearrangement uses TRBV2 and TRBJ1-1; 9 bases fit TRBD1. The length of the CDR3 is 11 residues. V lost 6 bases to trimming and J lost 10 bases; unmatched junction nucleotides: 3. CDR1 and CDR2 from the germline V gene are SNHLY and FYNNEI. The DNA of the CDR3 is TGTGCCAGCAGCGTGGACAGGGGAGCTTTCTTT. Encoded protein: CASSVDRGAFF. The full variable domain, with the rest looked up from reference TRBV2 and TRBJ1-1, is EPEVTQTPSHQVTQMGQEVILRCVPISNHLYFYWYRQILGQKVEFLVSFYNNEISEKSEIFDDQFSVERPDGSNFTLKIRSTKLEDSAMYFCASSVDRGAFFGQGTRLTVV.

This clonotype appeared a few times. This chain uses TRBV7-3 with TRBJ2-5; 7 bases agree with TRBD2. The CDR3 spans 14 residues. With V trimmed by 5 bases and J by 2 bases, 5 bases remained unmatched. Germline V CDR1 and CDR2: SGHTA, FQGTGA. The CDR3 here is CASSAVGGQETQYF. The CDR3 coding sequence is TGTGCCAGCAGCGCCGTGGGGGGGCAAGAGACCCAGTACTTC. Complete variable domain (other parts from reference TRBV7-3 and TRBJ2-5): GAGVSQTPSNKVTEKGKYVELRCDPISGHTALYWYRQSLGQGPEFLIYFQGTGAADDSGLPNDRFFAVRPEGSVSTLKIQRTERGDSAVYLCASSAVGGQETQYFGPGTRLLVL.

This clonotype was observed a handful of times. This chain uses TRBV9 with TRBJ2-7, with TRBD1 identical over 9 bases. V trimming: 1 base; J trimming: 5 bases; junction bases outside the gene matches: 7. This CDR3 is built from 15 residues. Germline V CDR1 and CDR2: SGDLS, YYNGEE. The CDR3: CASSVLDRGWDEQYF. CDR3 in DNA: TGTGCCAGCAGCGTACTGGACAGGGGATGGGACGAGCAGTACTTC. Complete variable domain (other parts from reference TRBV9 and TRBJ2-7): DSGVTQTPKHLITATGQRVTLRCSPRSGDLSVYWYQQSLDQGLQFLIQYYNGEERAKGNILERFSAQQFPDLHSELNLSSLELGDSALYFCASSVLDRGWDEQYFGPGTRLTVT.

The CDR3, as DNA: TGTGCCAGCAGCCCCGATAGGCACGAGCAGTACTTC. Translating gives CASSPDRHEQYF. The chain employs TRBV27 and TRBJ2-7; no clear D gene. Trimming stripped 6 bases from V and 5 bases from J, with 11 bases between. In germline, CDR1 is MNHEY, CDR2 SMNVEV (reference sequence). The CDR3 is made up of 12 amino acids.

This clonotype was found many times. The V gene is TRBV20-1, the J gene TRBJ1-3; TRBD1 aligns across 7 bases. This CDR3 spans 14 amino acids. V gave up 0 bases and J gave up 5 bases; unmatched junction bases: 4. Germline V CDR1 and CDR2: DFQATT, SNEGSKA (reference sequence). CDR3 in DNA: TGCAGTGCTAGAGATACACAGGGGAGAAACACCATATATTTT. It is translated as CSARDTQGRNTIYF.

The chain uses TRBV28 and TRBJ1-1; the D is unclear. The germline V gene encodes CDR1 MDHEN and CDR2 SYDVKM. The CDR3 spans 15 residues. Trimming shortened V by 3 bases and J by 1 base, and 12 bases separated the two germline ends. CDR3 sequence: CASSFPQEGNTEAFF. The CDR3 region has the DNA TGTGCCAGCAGTTTCCCCCAGGAGGGGAACACTGAAGCTTTCTTT.

This clonotype was counted ten times or more. The chain is built from TRBV5-1 and TRBJ2-7; D is unclear. Germline CDR1 and CDR2: SGHRS and YFSETQ. V was clipped by 2 bases and J by 1 base, with 7 bases between them. The CDR3 contains 13 residues. The CDR3: CASSFTTSYEQYF. The CDR3 DNA is TGCGCCAGCAGCTTCACCACTTCCTACGAGCAGTACTTC.

This clonotype has just a few counts. J is TRBJ2-2 and V is TRBV7-2, with D perhaps TRBD2 (6 bases). V lost 5 bases and J 7 bases, leaving 17 bases between the germline ends. The CDR3 is made up of 15 amino acids. Per the germline V gene, CDR1 is SGHTA and CDR2 is FQGNSA. CDR3 nucleotide sequence: TGTGCCAGCAGCCAACGACTAGGGGCAAGCGGGGAGCTGTTTTTT. Encoded protein: CASSQRLGASGELFF.

The chain combines TRBV29-1 with TRBJ1-2; TRBD1 is a possible D gene (6 bases). V shed 8 bases and J shed 5 bases, with 15 bases lying between them. The CDR3 loop spans 12 amino acids. Germline V lookup: CDR1 SQVTM, CDR2 ANQGSEA. The CDR3 region is CSIAGGSYGYTF. CDR3 coding DNA: TGCAGCATCGCTGGGGGCTCTTATGGCTACACCTTC.

This clonotype showed up just a few times. This sequence joins TRBV27 and TRBJ1-4; D gene uncertain. The CDR3 has 14 amino acids. Germline V gene data show CDR1 as MNHEY and CDR2 as SMNVEV (reference sequence). Trimming shortened V by 2 bases and J by 0 bases, and 4 bases separated the two germline ends. CDR3 DNA sequence: TGTGCCAGCAGTTTACGTACAACTAATGAAAAACTGTTTTTT. The encoded protein is CASSLRTTNEKLFF.

This clonotype was counted a few times. The V gene is TRBV27, the J gene TRBJ1-1; 11 bases align to TRBD1. V was clipped by 3 bases and J by 3 bases; unmatched bases: 6. The germline CDR1 and CDR2 sequences are MNHEY and SMNVEV (reference sequence). The CDR3 has 16 amino acids. CDR3 residues: CASSFRTGGLDTEAFF. CDR3 nucleotide sequence: TGTGCCAGCAGTTTCCGGACAGGGGGCCTGGACACTGAAGCTTTCTTT.

CDR3 sequence reads: CASSLLSGDNYGYTF. In DNA, the CDR3 is TGTGCCAGCAGCTTGCTCTCAGGGGATAACTATGGCTACACCTTC. The rearrangement uses TRBV5-4 and TRBJ1-2; D might be TRBD1 (6 bases). Trimming stripped 1 base from V and 1 base from J, with 11 bases between. The V gene's germline CDR1 is SGHNT and CDR2 YYREEE (reference sequence). This CDR3 comprises 15 residues.

In its sample, this clonotype was seen a few times. CDR3 nucleotides: TGCAGTGGGGAAGAGAGCCTTGGGAACACTGAAGCTTTCTTT. Protein: CSGEESLGNTEAFF. The J gene is TRBJ1-1, the V gene TRBV20-1; D is unresolved. The V gene's germline CDR1 is DFQATT and CDR2 SNEGSKA (reference sequence). Trimming cost V 7 bases and J 1 base, with 16 bases left between them. The CDR3 is 14 residues long.

This clonotype was observed a few times. The gene calls are TRBV4-1 and TRBJ2-7; D gene ambiguous. V was cut by 0 bases and J by 2 bases, with 17 bases left in between. The CDR3 loop spans 17 amino acids. CDR1 is MGHRA and CDR2 is YSYEKL in the germline V gene. Here the CDR3 reads CASSQDLNVGIPYEQYF. CDR3 in DNA: TGCGCCAGCAGCCAAGATCTGAACGTCGGTATCCCCTACGAGCAGTACTTC.